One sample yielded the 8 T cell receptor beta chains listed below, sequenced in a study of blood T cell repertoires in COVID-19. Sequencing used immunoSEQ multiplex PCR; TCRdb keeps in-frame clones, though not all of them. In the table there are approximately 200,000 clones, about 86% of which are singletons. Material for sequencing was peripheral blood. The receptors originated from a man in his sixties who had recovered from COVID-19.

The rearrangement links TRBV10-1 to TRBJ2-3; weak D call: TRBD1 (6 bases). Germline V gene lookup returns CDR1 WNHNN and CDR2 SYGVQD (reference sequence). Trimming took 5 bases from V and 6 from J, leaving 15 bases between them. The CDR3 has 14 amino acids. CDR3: CASSLSNQGDTQYF. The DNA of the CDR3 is TGCGCCAGCAGTCTCTCCAACCAGGGGGATACGCAGTATTTT.

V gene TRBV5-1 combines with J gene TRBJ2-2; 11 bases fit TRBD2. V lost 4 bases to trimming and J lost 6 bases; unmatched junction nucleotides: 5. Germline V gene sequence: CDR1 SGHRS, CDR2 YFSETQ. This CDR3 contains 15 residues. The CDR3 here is CASSPTSGDSGELFF. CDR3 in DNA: TGCGCCAGCAGCCCGACTAGCGGGGATTCCGGGGAGCTGTTTTTT.

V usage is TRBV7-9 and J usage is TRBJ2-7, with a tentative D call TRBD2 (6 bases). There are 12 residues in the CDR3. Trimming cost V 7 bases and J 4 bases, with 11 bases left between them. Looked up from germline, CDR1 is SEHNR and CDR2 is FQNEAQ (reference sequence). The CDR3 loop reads CASTMGGYEQYF. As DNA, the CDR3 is TGTGCCAGCACCATGGGAGGTTACGAGCAGTACTTC.

The chain's CDR3 is CSARAVGYTF. The DNA of the CDR3 is TGCAGTGCTAGGGCAGTTGGCTACACCTTC. V gene TRBV20-1 combines with J gene TRBJ1-2; D uncertain. Trimming left V 3 bases short and J 7 bases short, with 6 bases between. Germline V CDR1 and CDR2: DFQATT, SNEGSKA (reference sequence). This CDR3 region has 10 residues.

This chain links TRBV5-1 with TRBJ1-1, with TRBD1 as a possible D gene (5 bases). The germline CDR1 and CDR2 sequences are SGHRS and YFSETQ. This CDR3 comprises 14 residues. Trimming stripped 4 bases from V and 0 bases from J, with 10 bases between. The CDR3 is CASSALTVNTEAFF. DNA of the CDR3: TGCGCCAGCAGCGCCTTGACAGTGAACACTGAAGCTTTCTTT.

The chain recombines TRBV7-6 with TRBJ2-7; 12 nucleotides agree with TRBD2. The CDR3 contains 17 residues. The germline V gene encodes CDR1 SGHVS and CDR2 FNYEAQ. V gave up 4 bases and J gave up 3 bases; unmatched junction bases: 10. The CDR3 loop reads CASSSASGLAGNYEQYF. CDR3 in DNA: TGTGCCAGCAGCTCCGCCTCTGGACTAGCGGGAAACTACGAGCAGTACTTC.

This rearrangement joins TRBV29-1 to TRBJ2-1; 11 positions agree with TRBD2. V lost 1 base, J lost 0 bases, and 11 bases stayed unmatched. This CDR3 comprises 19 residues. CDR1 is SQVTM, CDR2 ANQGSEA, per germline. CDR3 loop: CSVEGAGLAGLSSYNEQFF. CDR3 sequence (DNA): TGCAGCGTTGAAGGGGCCGGACTAGCGGGTCTAAGCTCCTACAATGAGCAGTTCTTC.

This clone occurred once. This CDR3 reads CASSSDRVYEQFF. CDR3 sequence (DNA): TGTGCCAGCAGTTCGGACAGGGTATATGAGCAGTTCTTC. The genes are TRBV27 and TRBJ2-1; TRBD1 matches at 8 bases. Germline-derived CDR1 and CDR2 are MNHEY and SMNVEV (reference sequence). The CDR3 has 13 residues. The V segment lost 4 bases and the J segment 8 bases; nucleotides outside the gene matches: 4.